Detailed here is one TCR beta chain. Its target antigen remains unknown. Base-call qualities are not available, and no considerably larger clone is one nucleotide away. Whole blood was collected in K2EDTA tubes by collaborating institutions according to the institutions' own protocols. For TCRbeta analysis, collaborators shipped samples in one of three forms: frozen whole blood, isolated PBMCs, or DNA extracted from either of those sample types. TCRbeta CDR3 regions were amplified from genomic DNA using the immunoSEQ Assay, a bias-controlled multiplex PCR. Turning to the authors' computational methods: Nucleated cell counts per sample were estimated from amplification of reference gene primers within the assay. To quantify the absolute abundance of each unique TCRbeta CDR3 rearrangement, sequence reads were collapsed and filtered. For each sample, productive Simpson clonality was calculated as the square root of Simpson's diversity index over productive rearrangements. The clones in this table, taken by TCRdb from immuneACCESS, are in-frame only. Not every clone is retained; where verified, under half of the shortfall comes from an unresolved V gene, and the cause of the rest is unknown. That table furnishes V, J and clone size, whereas the DNA furnished D and trimming. Present in this sample are 250,000 to 300,000 clones, 70% to 90% of which were seen just once. The ten largest clones capture under 15% of the sample.

The sample belongs to a study of blood T cell repertoires in COVID-19 (dated by TCRdb to 2019 to 2021). General notes on the study: Samples covering the acute and convalescent phases of COVID-19 were provided by collaborators in the United States, Italy and Spain. The prospective study material was composed of cDNA or gDNA derived from T cells, B-cell-depleted T cells, or PBMCs. Subjects who had been exposed to COVID-19, were actively infected with it, or had recovered from it provided the deeply sampled blood TCRbeta repertoires that made up the dataset. The repertoires were released in a freely available public database meant as a resource for research on the immune response to SARS-CoV-2. The samples were drawn from the first 160 participants of the ongoing ImmuneRACE study and from 1,254 subjects provided by 6 global collaborators. The sample metadata nearly always contained a de-identified subject ID, COVID-19 status, age in years and sex. HLA class I and class II types, where available, came from metadata supplied by the sample provider rather than from assay-based typing.

Broader findings and caveats from the paper: How much clinical and demographic metadata was included differed by source and by participant, and the metadata was provided uncurated.

The CDR3 runs 16 residues from the cysteine to the phenylalanine. Just CDR3 DNA is preserved here, 48 bases in frame from base 1. The V end gives up 0 bases and the J end 4 bases, leaving 5 bases in the junction not matched to a gene. The germline V gene supplies CDR1 LGHNA and CDR2 YSLEER. The chain links TRBV4-3 with TRBJ2-7; 11 central nucleotides agree with TRBD1. The receptor comes from a woman in her fifties or sixties with acute or convalescent COVID-19. Sequenced input: peripheral blood. For the CDR3, the sequence is CASSQDMGQGEYEQYF. The base sequence is TGCGCCAGCAGCCAAGATATGGGACAGGGGGAATACGAGCAGTACTTC.